A single sample is the source of the 26 T cell receptor beta chains below, sequenced in a study of shared clonotypes between healthy human individuals. TCRdb keeps only in-frame clones here, not all; method: immunoSEQ multiplex PCR. Found here are over a million clones, more than 95% of them singletons; the top ten hold over 1%. The sequenced sample was naive CD4+ T cells sorted from blood. As to subset: CD45RA+ positively selected. These receptors originate from a man aged 30 to 45 in good health.

The J gene is TRBJ2-5, the V gene TRBV4-2; 9 bases align to TRBD2. The J call may be faulty, since TRBJ2-7 better matches the DNA end. From germline, CDR1 is LGHNA and CDR2 YNFKEQ. The length of the CDR3 is 17 residues. Here the CDR3 reads CASSQSNSGSSSYEQYF. The CDR3 nucleotides read TGTGCCAGCAGCCAGAGTAATAGCGGGAGTAGTTCCTACGAGCAGTACTTC.

This clone was seen once. The genes are TRBV18 and TRBJ2-7; D perhaps matches TRBD1 (6 bases). Trimming left V 5 bases short and J 2 bases short, with 13 bases between. Germline CDR1 KGHSH, CDR2 LQKENI. The CDR3 spans 14 residues. CDR3 DNA sequence: TGTGCCAGCTCAGTCCGACAGGCGGCCTACGAGCAGTACTTC. It is translated as CASSVRQAAYEQYF.

The chain uses TRBV5-6 and TRBJ2-2; no firm D call. The CDR3 is 15 residues long. Looked up from germline, CDR1 is SGHDT and CDR2 is YYEEEE. The ends were cut back, 2 bases at V and 4 bases at J, with 12 bases in the middle. The CDR3 here is CASSFRKPRTGELFF. As DNA, the CDR3 is TGTGCCAGCAGCTTTAGGAAACCCCGCACCGGGGAGCTGTTTTTT.

J is TRBJ1-3 and V is TRBV28, with D hard to call. The germline CDR1 and CDR2 sequences are MDHEN and SYDVKM. Trimming removed 7 bases from V and 7 bases from J, with 8 bases in between. This CDR3 contains 11 residues. The CDR3 sequence is CASTRRNTIYF. The CDR3 nucleotides read TGTGCCAGCACCCGTCGGAACACCATATATTTT.

The V and J genes are TRBV29-1 and TRBJ2-7, with 8 nucleotides matching TRBD1. This CDR3 is built from 12 residues. Germline values: CDR1 SQVTM, CDR2 ANQGSEA. The V segment lost 5 bases and the J segment 3 bases; nucleotides outside the gene matches: 3. The DNA for the CDR3 is TGCAGCGTTAGGGACAGGCGCTACGAGCAGTACTTC. It codes for CSVRDRRYEQYF.

The chain joins TRBV19 to TRBJ2-5; maybe TRBD2 (5 bases). CDR1 is LNHDA, CDR2 SQIVND, per germline (reference sequence). The CDR3 has 15 amino acids. Trimming stripped 3 bases from V and 5 bases from J, with 16 bases between. This chain's CDR3 is CASSISGVRRETQYF. CDR3 coding DNA: TGTGCCAGTAGTATCTCCGGGGTGAGGAGGGAGACCCAGTACTTC.

In nucleotides, the CDR3 is TGTGCCAGCAGCTTCCAGGGGGCCCCTAGCACAGATACGCAGTATTTT. It codes for CASSFQGAPSTDTQYF. The chain uses TRBV11-2 and TRBJ2-3, with 8 bases lining up with TRBD1. Germline CDR1 reads SGHAT; CDR2 reads FQNNGV. This CDR3 comprises 16 residues. V was pared by 3 bases and J by 0 bases, with 5 bases of the junction left unmatched. The whole variable domain, filled in from reference TRBV11-2 and TRBJ2-3, reads EAGVAQSPRYKIIEKRQSVAFWCNPISGHATLYWYQQILGQGPKLLIQFQNNGVVDDSQLPKDRFSAERLKGVDSTLKIQPAKLEDSAVYLCASSFQGAPSTDTQYFGPGTRLTVL.

CDR3 nucleotides: TGTGCCAGCAGCGCACAGGGGGCTCGAGGAAACACCATATATTTT. It translates to CASSAQGARGNTIYF. The J gene is TRBJ1-3, the V gene TRBV9; the match to TRBD1 covers 9 bases. The CDR3 has 15 residues. V trimming: 3 bases; J trimming: 4 bases; junction bases outside the gene matches: 5. Germline-derived CDR1 and CDR2 are SGDLS and YYNGEE.

The chain carries TRBV7-9 and TRBJ2-5; unclear D gene. This CDR3 comprises 13 residues. Germline V CDR1 and CDR2: SEHNR, FQNEAQ (reference sequence). Trimming shortened V by 10 bases and J by 5 bases, and 17 bases separated the two germline ends. The CDR3: CAIKVGLGETQYF. As DNA, the CDR3 is TGTGCCATCAAGGTTGGGCTAGGGGAGACCCAGTACTTC. Drawing the rest from reference TRBV7-9 and TRBJ2-5, the complete variable domain is DTGVSQNPRHKITKRGQNVTFRCDPISEHNRLYWYRQTLGQGPEFLTYFQNEAQLEKSRLLSDRFSAERPKGSFSTLEIQRTEQGDSAMYLCAIKVGLGETQYFGPGTRLLVL.

This clone was seen only once. The V gene is TRBV5-1, the J gene TRBJ2-7, with TRBD1 as a possible D gene (5 bases). Trimming removed 4 bases from V and 2 bases from J, with 13 bases in between. This CDR3 has 14 residues. Germline lookup yields CDR1 SGHRS and CDR2 YFSETQ. CDR3 loop: CASSRVAGTYEQYF. DNA for the CDR3: TGCGCCAGCAGCAGGGTAGCAGGGACCTACGAGCAGTACTTC.

The genes are TRBV9 and TRBJ2-4; tentatively, D is TRBD1 or TRBD2 (5 bases each). This CDR3 is built from 15 residues. The V gene's germline CDR1 is SGDLS and CDR2 YYNGEE. Trimming removed 2 bases at V and 5 bases at J, with 14 bases between. This CDR3 reads CASSVGAPGQNIQYF. The CDR3 bases are TGTGCCAGCAGCGTCGGGGCCCCAGGCCAAAACATTCAGTACTTC.

CDR3: CASSAIDTQYF. In DNA form, the CDR3 reads TGTGCCAGCAGTGCCATAGATACGCAGTATTTT. This chain connects TRBV6-1 to TRBJ2-3; D gene uncertain. CDR3 size: 11 residues. CDR1 MNHNS and CDR2 SASEGT come from the germline V gene. V lost 4 bases, J lost 5 bases, and 4 bases lay in between.

The chain couples TRBV7-2 to TRBJ1-5; no firm D call. The CDR3 contains 15 residues. V gave up 1 base and J gave up 0 bases, with 7 bases separating them. Germline CDR1 and CDR2: SGHTA and FQGNSA. The CDR3 nucleotides are TGTGCCAGCAGCTTAGGGCAGACTAGCAATCAGCCCCAGCATTTT. Protein: CASSLGQTSNQPQHF.

The chain uses TRBV18 and TRBJ1-4; D ambiguous. The CDR3 is 15 residues long. Germline V gives CDR1 KGHSH, CDR2 LQKENI. V was pared by 4 bases and J by 0 bases, with 9 bases between. CDR3 nucleotide sequence: TGTGCCAGCTCACGAGACCTTTCAACTAATGAAAAACTGTTTTTT. Its translation: CASSRDLSTNEKLFF.

This chain connects TRBV9 to TRBJ2-7, with 10 bases lining up with TRBD1. This CDR3 is 16 amino acids long. Germline CDR1 is SGDLS and CDR2 is YYNGEE. Trimming removed 4 bases from V and 2 bases from J; junction bases left unmatched: 9. The CDR3 reads CASSFRPGTGAYEQYF. CDR3 nucleotide sequence: TGTGCCAGCAGCTTCCGCCCCGGGACAGGGGCCTACGAGCAGTACTTC. The variable domain in full, with the rest retrieved from reference TRBV9 and TRBJ2-7, is DSGVTQTPKHLITATGQRVTLRCSPRSGDLSVYWYQQSLDQGLQFLIQYYNGEERAKGNILERFSAQQFPDLHSELNLSSLELGDSALYFCASSFRPGTGAYEQYFGPGTRLTVT.

This sequence joins TRBV6-4 and TRBJ2-2, with 12 bases identical to TRBD2. The germline gives CDR1 MRHNA, CDR2 SNTAGT. CDR3 size: 17 residues. V dropped 4 bases and J dropped 4; count of bases not matched to a gene: 7. CDR3: CASSGTGTSGFTGELFF. The CDR3 DNA reads TGTGCCAGCAGTGGGACCGGGACTAGCGGGTTCACCGGGGAGCTGTTTTTT.

This clone showed up just once. The chain has TRBV18 and TRBJ2-2; 8 nucleotides line up with TRBD1. Germline V gives CDR1 KGHSH, CDR2 LQKENI. The V segment lost 5 bases and the J segment 2 bases; nucleotides outside the gene matches: 7. The length of the CDR3 is 16 residues. The CDR3 coding sequence is TGTGCCAGCTCATCAATGGACAGGGCCAACACCGGGGAGCTGTTTTTT. Protein: CASSSMDRANTGELFF.

The rearrangement uses TRBV19 and TRBJ1-5, with D perhaps matching TRBD1 (6 bases). V lost 9 bases to trimming and J lost 7 bases, with 16 bases between them. The CDR3 is 13 residues long. Per the germline V gene, CDR1 is LNHDA and CDR2 is SQIVND (reference sequence). The CDR3: CASTVPGAQPQHF. CDR3 DNA sequence: TGTGCCAGCACGGTCCCGGGGGCACAGCCCCAGCATTTT.

The chain uses TRBV6-5 and TRBJ2-5; no firm D call. Germline CDR1 and CDR2: MNHEY and SVGAGI. The ends were cut back, 0 bases at V and 5 bases at J, with 10 bases in the middle. The CDR3 runs to 14 residues. CDR3 sequence reads: CASSYSTLGETQYF. DNA for the CDR3: TGTGCCAGCAGTTACTCGACCCTGGGGGAGACCCAGTACTTC.

This sequence joins TRBV27 and TRBJ2-5; TRBD2 matches at 11 bases. The CDR3 is 17 amino acids. V gave up 6 bases and J gave up 5 bases; unmatched junction bases: 14. The V gene's germline CDR1 is MNHEY and CDR2 SMNVEV (reference sequence). The CDR3, as DNA: TGTGCCAGCAGCCCTTTAGTACTAGCGGGAGCCCTGGAGACCCAGTACTTC. Encoded protein: CASSPLVLAGALETQYF.

The J gene is TRBJ2-1, the V gene TRBV6-5, with TRBD2 matching 11 bases. CDR1 and CDR2 from the germline V gene are MNHEY and SVGAGI. CDR3 length: 16 amino acids. The junction had 6 bases not matched to a gene; V was cut back by 4 bases and J by 4 bases. The CDR3 region is CASSSLAGGIYNEQFF. For the CDR3, the DNA is TGTGCCAGCAGTTCCTTAGCGGGAGGGATATACAATGAGCAGTTCTTC.

Here the CDR3 reads CASSIRAGAKNIQYF. The CDR3 nucleotides read TGTGCCAGTAGTATAAGGGCGGGAGCCAAAAACATTCAGTACTTC. The V and J genes are TRBV19 and TRBJ2-4, with a possible D match to TRBD2 (5 bases). Germline V CDR1 and CDR2: LNHDA, SQIVND (reference sequence). With 2 bases removed from V and 0 bases from J, the gap between germline ends came to 8 bases. The CDR3 consists of 15 residues. Looking up the rest from reference TRBV19 and TRBJ2-4 gives the full variable domain: DGGITQSPKYLFRKEGQNVTLSCEQNLNHDAMYWYRQDPGQGLRLIYYSQIVNDFQKGDIAEGYSVSREKKESFPLTVTSAQKNPTAFYLCASSIRAGAKNIQYFGAGTRLSVL.

The V gene is TRBV27, the J gene TRBJ2-7; D is possibly TRBD1 (5 bases). CDR3 length: 14 residues. V dropped 3 bases and J dropped 1 base, with 10 bases sitting between them. Germline V gene data show CDR1 as MNHEY and CDR2 as SMNVEV (reference sequence). In DNA form, the CDR3 reads TGTGCCAGCAGTTTTGCAGACAGATCCTACGAGCAGTACTTC. Amino acid sequence: CASSFADRSYEQYF.

This chain joins TRBV18 and TRBJ2-1; TRBD2 aligns across 10 bases. The CDR3 loop spans 20 amino acids. V gave up 1 base and J gave up 0 bases; unmatched junction bases: 12. Germline loops: CDR1 KGHSH, CDR2 LQKENI. The CDR3 DNA follows: TGTGCCAGCTCACCACTACGACAGGGAGCGGGAGGGATCTCCTACAATGAGCAGTTCTTC. Its translation: CASSPLRQGAGGISYNEQFF.

The chain joins TRBV9 to TRBJ2-1; weak D call: TRBD2 (6 bases). Germline V gene lookup returns CDR1 SGDLS and CDR2 YYNGEE. This CDR3 contains 17 residues. V lost 1 base and J lost 0, with 14 bases in between. The CDR3 loop is CASSVRPSESSYNEQFF. The CDR3 region has the DNA TGTGCCAGCAGCGTAAGACCTAGCGAGAGCTCCTACAATGAGCAGTTCTTC.

The V call is TRBV11-2, the J call TRBJ2-4; D is perhaps TRBD1 or TRBD2 (5 bases each). Germline V gives CDR1 SGHAT, CDR2 FQNNGV. V was trimmed by 5 bases and J by 2 bases, leaving 13 bases between them. The length of the CDR3 is 15 residues. The CDR3 DNA reads as TGTGCCAGCAGCGGGGTGGGGGTAACCAAAAACATTCAGTACTTC. Protein product: CASSGVGVTKNIQYF.